This T cell receptor beta chain originates from a study of blood T cell repertoires in COVID-19. Overall study: Samples of COVID-19 (acute and convalescent) were obtained from the United States, Italy and Spain. Sources were T cells, B-cell-depleted T cells, or PBMCs; the material itself was cDNA or gDNA.

Regarding this clone: The same CDR3 arises from other DNA sequences in this sample as well.

As handled by the study authors: Amplification with reference gene primers provided the estimates of nucleated cell counts. Sequencing used immunoSEQ multiplex PCR; TCRdb keeps in-frame clones, though not all of them. Clone size and the V and J calls come from that table; the DNA yielded D and trimming. The top ten clones hold 9.7% of a sample with some 220,000 clones, 84% of them seen once. The source material was peripheral blood. This clonotype was sampled from a man aged 45 to 65 with active or convalescent COVID-19.

CDR3 loop: CASSPGGKRETQYF. The CDR3 coding sequence is TGTGCCAGTAGCCCGGGGGGGAAGAGAGAGACCCAGTACTTC. V usage is TRBV19 and J usage is TRBJ2-5, with 8 bases fitting TRBD2. The trim removed 6 bases at V and 4 bases at J, leaving 7 bases unmatched. CDR1 and CDR2 from the germline V gene are LNHDA and SQIVND (reference sequence). This CDR3 region has 14 residues.